This passage covers 28 T cell receptor beta chains from one sample sequenced in a study of cytomegalovirus exposure and HLA in healthy donors. PCR employed 60 Vbeta and 13 Jbeta primers. Assay used: immunoSEQ multiplex PCR; TCRdb lists only in-frame clones, some missing. The table has over 110,000 clones, over 75% seen once. The material sequenced was PBMCs. The receptors here all came from a male donor in good health and CMV-seronegative.

The V gene is TRBV2, the J gene TRBJ2-4; D is unresolved. This CDR3 is built from 14 residues. V was clipped by 2 bases and J by 6 bases, with 11 bases between them. Germline loops: CDR1 SNHLY, CDR2 FYNNEI. The CDR3 DNA is TGTGCCAGCAGTGAAAGGCTAGAGATAAACATTCAGTACTTC. Translation: CASSERLEINIQYF.

The CDR3 DNA reads as TGTGCCAGCAGCTTAGGGACAAGGGGGTTTCCAAGCACAGATACGCAGTATTTT. This codes for CASSLGTRGFPSTDTQYF. The gene calls are TRBV7-3 and TRBJ2-3, with TRBD1 as a possible D gene (6 bases). Germline V gene lookup returns CDR1 SGHTA and CDR2 FQGTGA. The CDR3 has 18 amino acids. V was trimmed by 2 bases and J by 0 bases, leaving 18 bases between them.

CDR3 coding DNA: TGTGCCAGCAGCCAAGCTGGGATAGCGAAAGAGACCCAGTACTTC. This sequence encodes CASSQAGIAKETQYF. The chain recombines TRBV14 with TRBJ2-5; a weak D match, TRBD2 (5 bases). This CDR3 has 15 amino acids. V shed 1 base and J shed 3 bases, with 12 bases lying between them. Germline V gene lookup returns CDR1 SGHDN and CDR2 FVKESK.

The chain carries TRBV4-2 and TRBJ2-5; 10 nucleotides line up with TRBD2. The CDR3 runs to 16 residues. J was trimmed by 5 bases and V by 0 bases; bases with no gene match: 6. Germline assignment: CDR1 LGHNA and CDR2 YNFKEQ. This CDR3 reads CASSQDESGGAETQYF. The CDR3 DNA is TGTGCCAGCAGCCAAGATGAGAGCGGGGGGGCGGAGACCCAGTACTTC.

For this clone: One end of the junction varies from germline; a read error may be responsible. This sequence joins TRBV4-3 and TRBJ2-1; D remains ambiguous. Germline V gene lookup returns CDR1 LGHNA and CDR2 YSLEER. The CDR3 sequence is 16 residues long. The CDR3: CASSQVYGTADNGQFF. CDR3 sequence (DNA): TGCGCCAGCAGCCAAGTTTACGGAACAGCAGACAATGGGCAGTTCTTC.

The CDR3 protein is CASSFSWTGAYNEQFF. In nucleotides, the CDR3 is TGTGCCAGCAGCTTCTCATGGACGGGGGCCTACAATGAGCAGTTCTTC. The chain links TRBV7-9 to TRBJ2-1; weak D call: TRBD2 (6 bases). The CDR3 has 16 amino acids. Trimming left V 3 bases short and J 2 bases short, with 14 bases between. CDR1 is SEHNR, CDR2 FQNEAQ, per germline (reference sequence).

This clone has only a few counts. The chain employs TRBV5-1 and TRBJ2-7, with D perhaps TRBD2 (5 bases). Germline V lookup: CDR1 SGHRS, CDR2 YFSETQ. CDR3 length equals 13 residues. V was shortened by 0 bases and J by 7 bases, with 11 bases between the two germline ends. Here the CDR3 reads CASSLGGVGEQYF. In DNA form, the CDR3 reads TGCGCCAGCAGCTTGGGGGGAGTTGGGGAGCAGTACTTC.

V is TRBV9 and J is TRBJ2-7, with D tentatively TRBD2 (7 bases). CDR1 and CDR2 from the germline V gene are SGDLS and YYNGEE. This CDR3 contains 17 residues. With 0 bases removed from V and 5 bases from J, the gap between germline ends came to 21 bases. In nucleotides, the CDR3 is TGTGCCAGCAGCGTAGGGGGGCCGGGAGGCGCACCTGACGAGCAGTACTTC. It yields the protein CASSVGGPGGAPDEQYF.

This chain joins TRBV7-2 and TRBJ2-3; 8 positions agree with TRBD2. Germline assignment: CDR1 SGHTA and CDR2 FQGNSA. CDR3 length: 16 amino acids. The V gene end was trimmed by 2 bases and the J gene end by 5 bases; junction bases not matched to a gene: 9. CDR3 nucleotides: TGTGCCAGCAGCTTAAGAGCGGGAGCAGCGGAAGATACGCAGTATTTT. This translates into CASSLRAGAAEDTQYF.

The CDR3 coding sequence is TGTGCCAGCAGCTTCCAGGGCGAGGAGACCCAGTACTTC. It is translated as CASSFQGEETQYF. The chain uses TRBV7-9 and TRBJ2-5; possible D gene TRBD1, 5 bases. Trimming removed 3 bases from V and 5 bases from J, with 10 bases in between. Per germline, CDR1 SEHNR and CDR2 FQNEAQ (reference sequence). The CDR3 runs 13 residues.

The chain is built from TRBV11-2 and TRBJ1-2; D is possibly TRBD1 (6 bases). V dropped 1 base and J dropped 5 bases, with 11 bases sitting between them. Per the germline V gene, CDR1 is SGHAT and CDR2 is FQNNGV. This CDR3 spans 14 amino acids. The CDR3 bases are TGTGCCAGCAGCTTAGGGATCCAGGGGTATGGCTACACCTTC. Translating gives CASSLGIQGYGYTF.

The rearrangement uses TRBV19 and TRBJ2-1; TRBD2 might be the D (6 bases). V lost 8 bases, J lost 4 bases, and 15 bases lay in between. Germline V gives CDR1 LNHDA, CDR2 SQIVND (reference sequence). This CDR3 spans 14 amino acids. CDR3 protein: CASSLAGRYNEQFF. DNA for the CDR3: TGTGCCAGTTCCCTCGCGGGGAGATACAATGAGCAGTTCTTC.

The chain uses TRBV30 and TRBJ1-2; 9 nucleotides line up with TRBD1. The CDR3 runs to 13 residues. Germline V gene sequence: CDR1 GTSNPN, CDR2 SVGIG (reference sequence). Losses at the gene ends were 1 base for V and 6 bases for J; bases not matched to a gene: 3. CDR3 in DNA: TGTGCCTGGAGTGGACAGGGGGTCGATGGCTACACCTTC. Residues: CAWSGQGVDGYTF.

This chain joins TRBV27 and TRBJ2-7, with TRBD2 identical over 11 bases. Germline CDR1 reads MNHEY; CDR2 reads SMNVEV (reference sequence). The junction had 6 bases not matched to a gene; V was cut back by 2 bases and J by 3 bases. The CDR3 spans 16 residues. CDR3 in amino acids: CASSLDPSGRFYEQYF. The DNA for the CDR3 is TGTGCCAGCAGTTTAGACCCTAGCGGGAGGTTCTACGAGCAGTACTTC.

This chain joins TRBV4-3 and TRBJ2-2, with D maybe TRBD1 (6 bases). The CDR3 sequence is 15 residues long. Trimming stripped 1 base from V and 3 bases from J, with 9 bases between. Germline loops: CDR1 LGHNA, CDR2 YSLEER. Here the CDR3 DNA reads TGCGCCAGCAGCCAAGGAACAGGGTACACCGGGGAGCTGTTTTTT. As protein: CASSQGTGYTGELFF.

This clone showed up just a few times. The V and J genes are TRBV18 and TRBJ1-1; D is possibly TRBD1 (6 bases). Germline V gene data show CDR1 as KGHSH and CDR2 as LQKENI. V dropped 6 bases and J dropped 4 bases, with 12 bases sitting between them. The CDR3 totals 13 residues. The CDR3: CASSDSMSTEAFF. Written as DNA, the CDR3 is TGTGCCAGCTCGGACAGTATGAGCACTGAAGCTTTCTTT.

This chain links TRBV6-5 with TRBJ2-7, with D perhaps TRBD2 (6 bases). The V end was cut by 2 bases, the J end by 5 bases, with 10 bases between. The CDR3 spans 13 residues. Germline CDR1 MNHEY, CDR2 SVGAGI. The CDR3 is CASSYNGGDEQYF. The CDR3 nucleotides read TGTGCCAGCAGTTACAACGGGGGTGACGAGCAGTACTTC.

This chain links TRBV6-5 with TRBJ2-1; tentative D call: TRBD1 (6 bases). V was cut by 6 bases and J by 8 bases, with 11 bases left in between. Germline V CDR1 and CDR2: MNHEY, SVGAGI. CDR3 length: 12 amino acids. As DNA, the CDR3 is TGTGCCAGCAGACAAGACAGGCATGAGCAGTTCTTC. This encodes CASRQDRHEQFF.

J is TRBJ2-1 and V is TRBV27, with 7 bases aligning to TRBD1. After removal of 7 bases from V and 4 bases from J, the junction contained 10 bases not matched to a gene. This CDR3 is built from 15 residues. From germline, CDR1 is MNHEY and CDR2 SMNVEV (reference sequence). Here the CDR3 reads CASTTLGQQYNEQFF. The CDR3 DNA reads TGTGCCAGCACTACACTGGGACAGCAATACAATGAGCAGTTCTTC.

The genes are TRBV5-6 and TRBJ2-3; possible D gene TRBD2, 6 bases. CDR3 length: 14 residues. In germline, CDR1 is SGHDT, CDR2 YYEEEE. The V and J ends lost 4 bases and 2 bases respectively, with 11 bases between them. CDR3 nucleotides: TGTGCCAGCAGCCCTGGAGGGGTCACAGATACGCAGTATTTT. Protein product: CASSPGGVTDTQYF.

The J gene is TRBJ2-5, the V gene TRBV4-3; D uncertain. Looked up from germline, CDR1 is LGHNA and CDR2 is YSLEER. Trimming stripped 4 bases from V and 3 bases from J, with 12 bases between. The CDR3 spans 14 residues. Written as DNA, the CDR3 is TGCGCCAGCAGCCCATCGACTGTGGAAGAGACCCAGTACTTC. It yields the protein CASSPSTVEETQYF.

This chain uses TRBV9 with TRBJ1-5; weak D call: TRBD1 (5 bases). The germline gives CDR1 SGDLS, CDR2 YYNGEE. The V and J ends lost 1 base and 7 bases respectively, with 15 bases between them. The CDR3 totals 15 residues. The CDR3 loop is CASSVLRELIQPQHF. CDR3 DNA: TGTGCCAGCAGCGTACTCAGGGAATTGATCCAGCCCCAGCATTTT.

This chain joins TRBV4-2 and TRBJ2-3; D perhaps matches TRBD2 (7 bases). Germline CDR1 LGHNA, CDR2 YNFKEQ. The ends were cut back, 1 base at V and 4 bases at J, with 15 bases in the middle. This CDR3 has 16 amino acids. The CDR3 is CASSQVGVGGPDTQYF. The DNA for the CDR3 is TGTGCCAGCAGCCAAGTTGGCGTGGGGGGGCCAGATACGCAGTATTTT.

The gene calls are TRBV4-3 and TRBJ1-1, with D maybe TRBD1 (6 bases). Germline CDR1 LGHNA, CDR2 YSLEER. This CDR3 comprises 15 residues. The V end lost 1 base, the J end lost 5 bases, and 14 bases lay between the germline ends. The CDR3 bases are TGCGCCAGCAGCCAAGTGATGGGGGCTGGTACTGAAGCTTTCTTT. This encodes CASSQVMGAGTEAFF.

This chain links TRBV6-6 with TRBJ1-2; 8 bases fit TRBD1. CDR1 MNHNY and CDR2 SVGAGI come from the germline V gene (reference sequence). The CDR3 is made up of 14 amino acids. Trimming cost V 6 bases and J 7 bases; bases outside gene matches: 10. CDR3 DNA: TGTGCCAGCAGCGAAAGGGACAGGCTACCTGGCTACACCTTC. Amino acid sequence: CASSERDRLPGYTF.

The rearrangement joins TRBV25-1 to TRBJ2-7; possibly TRBD2 for D (7 bases). CDR1 MGHDK and CDR2 SYGVNS come from the germline V gene. V shed 6 bases and J shed 0 bases, with 15 bases lying between them. This CDR3 has 15 amino acids. Written as DNA, the CDR3 is TGTGCCAGCAGGAGGGGGAGGGAAGGCTCCTACGAGCAGTACTTC. Amino acid sequence: CASRRGREGSYEQYF.

In nucleotides, the CDR3 is TGTGCCAGCAGGGACTTACAAGAGACCCAGTACTTC. This translates into CASRDLQETQYF. The chain combines TRBV2 with TRBJ2-5, with D possibly TRBD2 on 5 matching bases. The V end was cut by 6 bases, the J end by 2 bases, with 7 bases between. This CDR3 has 12 residues. Per germline, CDR1 SNHLY and CDR2 FYNNEI.

The CDR3 spells CASSQDYSYEQYF. In DNA form, the CDR3 reads TGCGCCAGCAGCCAAGACTATTCCTACGAGCAGTACTTC. The chain is built from TRBV4-1 and TRBJ2-7; the D is unclear. V shed 0 bases and J shed 1 base, with 4 bases lying between them. From germline, CDR1 is MGHRA and CDR2 YSYEKL. The CDR3 consists of 13 residues.